The rows below give T cell receptor beta chains drawn from one sample of a study of metastatic and nonmetastatic thyroid tumors. TCRdb re-clonotyped the PCR reads through MiXCR. The sample has around 18,000 clones; under 35% are singletons. Input material: tumor tissue. These receptors all stem from a female donor with papillary thyroid cancer or a benign thyroid nodule (not recorded which). Some clones in this sample may be carry-over from other donors' samples. Both conserved end residues are part of each CDR3. The D gene is left open where the match is weak. Clone size is not always given. Where it is, it says once, few, many or a class for expanded clones.

clone_size d_call j_call v_call cdr3_aa cdr3_nt
. . TRBJ2-7 TRBV3-1 CASSQPLGAVSYEQYF TGTGCCAGCAGCCAACCCCTCGGGGCGGTCTCCTACGAGCAGTACTTC
. . TRBJ2-3 TRBV2 CASSDVSSTSTDTQYF TGTGCCAGCAGTGACGTTAGCTCCACTAGCACAGATACGCAGTATTTT
. TRBD1 TRBJ2-7 TRBV6-2/TRBV6-3 CASNPTGPSYEQYF TGTGCCAGCAACCCGACAGGGCCCTCCTACGAGCAGTACTTC
medium-sized TRBD2 TRBJ2-1 TRBV12-3/TRBV12-4 CASSLETSGYNEQFF TGTGCCAGCAGTTTGGAGACTAGCGGCTACAATGAGCAGTTCTTC
medium-sized TRBD2 TRBJ2-1 TRBV4-3 CASSPGLAESSYNEQFF TGCGCCAGCAGCCCGGGACTAGCGGAGAGCTCCTACAATGAGCAGTTCTTC
few . TRBJ2-2 TRBV12-3/TRBV12-4 CASSYRGTGELFF TGTGCCAGCAGTTACAGAGGGACCGGGGAGCTGTTTTTT
many . TRBJ2-3 TRBV9 CASSGGRDTIFSSTDTQYF TGTGCCAGCAGCGGGGGACGGGACACGATTTTCTCTAGCACAGATACGCAGTATTTT
. TRBD2 TRBJ2-7 TRBV11-1 CASSPLSSGLSYEQYF TGTGCCAGCAGCCCCCTGTCTAGCGGGCTCTCCTACGAGCAGTACTTC
. . TRBJ1-2 TRBV30 CAGGRPSYGYTF TGTGCCGGGGGGCGCCCCTCCTATGGCTACACCTTC
few TRBD1 TRBJ2-6 TRBV6-2/TRBV6-3 CASRLRQGIGGANVLTF TGTGCCAGCAGGTTAAGACAGGGTATCGGGGGGGCCAACGTCCTGACTTTC
few . TRBJ2-7 TRBV6-1 CASRPNPYEQYF TGTGCCAGCAGACCCAACCCCTACGAGCAGTACTTC